This record concerns one TCR beta chain sequence. Its antigen remains unidentified. Base quality data are lacking; no much larger clone is found one base away. The cysteine opens and the phenylalanine closes a CDR3 of 13 amino acids. The entry retains the CDR3 DNA only, 39 bases that are in frame from base 1. CDR1 is given as SQVTM and CDR2 as ANQGSEA, both from the germline V gene. At the junction V is shortened by 6 bases and J by 5 bases; bases outside the gene matches: 7. Library generation was performed with 5' RACE. Reads for this sample came from an Illumina HiSeq 2000. A universal primer binding site was added through template switching, and the final cDNA carried a unique molecular identifier so that TCR cDNA molecules could be counted accurately. Specific primers in the conserved constant-segment region were used to synthesize first-strand cDNA for the TCR alpha and beta chains. To control for contamination, every cDNA library was double barcoded, receiving both a SMART-Mk sample barcode and Illumina barcodes. TruSeq adapter sequences, together with Illumina sample barcodes, were added in two successive PCR steps. The TCR alpha and beta cDNA libraries were sequenced on the Illumina HiSeq platform using custom primers. In the authors' own workflow: MiGEC processed the raw reads to extract unique molecular identifiers, while MiXCR was used to determine the CDR3 positions. Recombination models were inferred per individual with the repgenHMM and IGoR tools using an EM algorithm. The analysis of shared clonotypes was done with the tcR package in R, with sharing normalized by the product of cloneset sizes. To study raw recombination free of thymic and clonal selection effects, out-of-frame nonproductive sequences were analyzed. The raw public data were reprocessed by TCRdb itself: fastp quality trimming at Q25, MiXCR clonotype calling, in-frame beta chains only. Rows merge per CDR3 protein into single entries with the most common DNA and genes. TCRdb's processing, not the study's, gives the V and J calls here. The sample table contains about 890,000 distinct CDR3 sequences; only one count was recorded for roughly 12% of them. The top ten hold around 1.5% of the sample.

Every donor was a healthy Caucasian. Three pairs of female monozygotic twins, all aged roughly 18 to 29 years, made up the twin cohort. Peripheral blood mononuclear cells were the source from which RNA for the TCR libraries was isolated. The sample belongs to a study of identical twins (dated by TCRdb to 2016 to 2017). Study-wide context: To test whether fetal clonotypes persist, the study used deep sequencing on TCR alpha and beta repertoires from monozygotic twins, unrelated adults of various ages, and cord blood. Replicate twin experiments were performed at different times using different library preparation protocols to rule out contamination. What the study reported, not specific to this receptor: Compared with coincidental sharing between unrelated individuals, out-of-frame TCR alpha sequences shared between twins had an excess of sequences with low generation probability. Zero-insertion analyses could be partly confounded by invariant T cells such as MAIT and iNKT, although diverse VJ usage argued against such confounding for most clonotypes. Because the same donors could not be followed over many years, the conclusions depended on cross-sectional statistical analysis. In monozygotic twins, out-of-frame TCR alpha sharing was systematically underestimated by recombination models, although the models agreed with sharing between unrelated individuals. Excess twin sharing in beta out-of-frame sequences was weaker because fewer shared sequences lowered the signal-to-noise ratio. Fewer insertions were carried by abundant cord blood beta clonotypes, a similar but weaker trend appeared in young adult naive repertoires, and no such trend appeared in memory repertoires.

This same sample was also part of a study on yellow fever vaccine responses in identical twins. Drawing on the second study: The T cell response to vaccination in identical twins was reported by the authors to appear partly convergent and partly personalized. In identical twins, the study followed T cell clones that responded to the vaccine with precision.

The sequence was collected from a woman younger than 30 in good health. The sample comprised PBMCs. The chain uses TRBV29-1 and TRBJ1-1, and 9 junctional nucleotides match TRBD1. CDR3 protein: CSVQQGAWTEAFF. The nucleotide sequence is TGCAGCGTGCAACAGGGGGCTTGGACTGAAGCTTTCTTT. The CDR3, completed at both ends by the reference TRBV29-1 and TRBJ1-1 genes, gives the full variable domain SAVISQKPSRDICQRGTSLTIQCQVDSQVTMMFWYRQQPGQSLTLIATANQGSEATYESGFVIDKFPISRPNLTFSTLTVSNMSPEDSSIYLCSVQQGAWTEAFFGQGTRLTVV.